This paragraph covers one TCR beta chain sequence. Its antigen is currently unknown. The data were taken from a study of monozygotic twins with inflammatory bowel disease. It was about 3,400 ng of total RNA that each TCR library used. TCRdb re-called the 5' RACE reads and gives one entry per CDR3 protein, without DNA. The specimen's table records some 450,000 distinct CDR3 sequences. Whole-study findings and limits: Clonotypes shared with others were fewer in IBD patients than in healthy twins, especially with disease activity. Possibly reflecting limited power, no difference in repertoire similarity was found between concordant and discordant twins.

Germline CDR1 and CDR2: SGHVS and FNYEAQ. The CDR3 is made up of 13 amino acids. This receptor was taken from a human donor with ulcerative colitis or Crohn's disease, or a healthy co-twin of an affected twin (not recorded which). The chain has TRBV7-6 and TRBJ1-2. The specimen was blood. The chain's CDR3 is CASSQDRNYGYTF.